This entry lists 10 T cell receptor beta chains sequenced from one sample in a study of spatial heterogeneity in lung cancer. Via MiXCR, TCRdb re-called the 5' RACE reads, giving one row per CDR3 protein. The table shows about 50,000 distinct CDR3 sequences, with roughly 7.4% occurring only once. As for time point: blood at routine non-recurrence follow-up after resection. The input material, whole RNA from tumor, nontumor lung or frozen PBMC, was sequenced unsorted. The specimen was PBMCs, collected at follow-up. Source of these receptors: a female donor with early-stage non-small cell lung cancer.

This clonotype was counted between two and nine times. The CDR3 is CASSLWGNSMNYGYTF. The DNA for the CDR3 is TGTGCCAGCAGTCTCTGGGGGAACAGCATGAACTATGGCTACACCTTC. The V and J genes are TRBV12-3 or TRBV12-4 and TRBJ1-2; possibly TRBD1 for D (5 bases). The V end was cut by 5 bases, the J end by 2 bases, with 18 bases between. The CDR3 sequence is 16 residues long.

The rearrangement joins TRBV6-5 to TRBJ2-3; 10 bases match TRBD2. This CDR3 comprises 16 residues. Germline V lookup: CDR1 MNHEY, CDR2 SVGAGI. The junction had 5 bases not matched to a gene; V was cut back by 2 bases and J by 3 bases. CDR3: CASSYQTSGVTDTQYF. DNA of the CDR3: TGTGCCAGCAGTTACCAAACTAGCGGGGTTACAGATACGCAGTATTTT.

The J gene is TRBJ1-1, the V gene TRBV7-2; no clear D gene. The CDR3 is made up of 13 amino acids. Germline V CDR1 and CDR2: SGHTA, FQGNSA. Trimming shortened V by 5 bases and J by 4 bases, and 11 bases separated the two germline ends. CDR3 nucleotides: TGTGCCAGCAGCCACCTTGGCGGCACTGAAGCTTTCTTT. This sequence encodes CASSHLGGTEAFF.

There are many counts of this clonotype. The chain uses TRBV27 and TRBJ2-4, with D perhaps given as TRBD1 or TRBD2 (5 bases each). The CDR3 runs to 13 residues. V lost 3 bases and J 8 bases, leaving 11 bases between the germline ends. Germline CDR1 and CDR2: MNHEY and SMNVEV (reference sequence). The CDR3 DNA follows: TGTGCCAGCAGTTTCTTCCGGGGCGACATTCAGTACTTC. Encoded protein: CASSFFRGDIQYF.

The rearrangement joins TRBV20-1 to TRBJ1-5, with unresolved D. The CDR3 runs to 13 residues. Germline V gene data show CDR1 as DFQATT and CDR2 as SNEGSKA (reference sequence). The germline V and J ends were trimmed by 6 bases and 4 bases, with 13 bases remaining between them. The CDR3 DNA reads as TGCAGTGCCCCCGCCAGCCAGAATCAGCCCCAGCATTTT. Its protein product is CSAPASQNQPQHF.

This clonotype has ten or more counts. The V call is TRBV5-1, the J call TRBJ1-2; no reliable D call. The CDR3 contains 14 residues. The V and J ends lost 0 bases and 8 bases respectively, with 14 bases between them. Germline CDR1 SGHRS, CDR2 YFSETQ. The CDR3 region is CASSLERVDRGYTF. DNA for the CDR3: TGCGCCAGCAGCTTGGAAAGGGTAGACCGCGGCTACACCTTC.

This clonotype was seen repeatedly, ten times or more. J is TRBJ2-2 and V is TRBV11-2; maybe TRBD2 (5 bases). This CDR3 contains 16 residues. Deletions cut 1 base from V and 11 bases from J, with 20 bases between. Germline assignment: CDR1 SGHAT and CDR2 FQNNGV. CDR3 coding DNA: TGTGCCAGCAGCTTAGTTTTCGTTTTCACGGAGGCAGAGCTGTTTTTT. It is translated as CASSLVFVFTEAELFF.

This clonotype occurred many times. The V call is TRBV20-1, the J call TRBJ1-1; 9 positions agree with TRBD1. The CDR3 contains 13 residues. The trim removed 6 bases at V and 3 bases at J, leaving 5 bases unmatched. The germline V gene has CDR1 DFQATT and CDR2 SNEGSKA (reference sequence). This CDR3 is CSAPDRGDTEAFF. CDR3 DNA sequence: TGCAGTGCGCCCGACAGGGGGGACACTGAAGCTTTCTTT.

This clonotype appeared a few times. This sequence joins TRBV30 and TRBJ2-7; no definite D call. In germline, CDR1 is GTSNPN, CDR2 SVGIG (reference sequence). CDR3 length: 12 residues. Between the trimmed V and J ends, which lost 0 bases and 5 bases, there was a span of 8 bases. CDR3 amino acids: CAWSVQGNEQYF. The CDR3 nucleotides read TGTGCCTGGAGTGTACAAGGGAACGAGCAGTACTTC.

This clonotype occurred a few times. This chain uses TRBV5-4 with TRBJ2-3; 10 bases are a match to TRBD2. This CDR3 is built from 17 residues. Germline V gene lookup returns CDR1 SGHNT and CDR2 YYREEE (reference sequence). The ends lost 1 base at V and 2 bases at J; junction bases unmatched: 7. The CDR3 DNA follows: TGTGCCAGCAGCTTGAAGGCTAGCGGGGGCCCCACAGATACGCAGTATTTT. Translation: CASSLKASGGPTDTQYF.